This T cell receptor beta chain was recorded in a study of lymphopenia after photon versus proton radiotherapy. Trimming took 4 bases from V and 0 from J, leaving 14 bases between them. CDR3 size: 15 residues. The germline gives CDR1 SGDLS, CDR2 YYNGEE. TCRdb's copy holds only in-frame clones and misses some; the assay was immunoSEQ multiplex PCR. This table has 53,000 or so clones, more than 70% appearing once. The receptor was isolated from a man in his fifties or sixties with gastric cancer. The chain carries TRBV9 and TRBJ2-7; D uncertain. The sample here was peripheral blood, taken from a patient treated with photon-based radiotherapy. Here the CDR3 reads CASSPSGQVSYEQYF. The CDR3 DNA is TGTGCCAGCAGCCCCTCCGGGCAGGTCTCCTACGAGCAGTACTTC.